Below, 25 T cell receptor beta chains from the same sample are listed, as sequenced in a study of T cell responses to AZD1222 COVID-19 vaccine. Produced via immunoSEQ multiplex PCR; TCRdb's table is partial and in-frame only. The sample consists of about 200,000 clones, roughly 94% of them appearing once. The specimen was peripheral blood, collected 28 days after the second dose of the MenACWY control vaccine. The receptors originated from an adult who received the MenACWY meningococcal vaccine as a control.

The chain couples TRBV27 to TRBJ1-5, with D perhaps TRBD1 (6 bases). Trimming stripped 3 bases from V and 3 bases from J, with 9 bases between. The CDR3 contains 14 residues. Per the germline V gene, CDR1 is MNHEY and CDR2 is SMNVEV (reference sequence). CDR3 bases: TGTGCCAGCAGTTTTCAGGGGTCCAATCAGCCCCAGCATTTT. As protein: CASSFQGSNQPQHF.

V and J are TRBV28 and TRBJ1-4; tentatively, D is TRBD1 (6 bases). This CDR3 is built from 15 residues. Germline assignment: CDR1 MDHEN and CDR2 SYDVKM. Trimming took off 5 bases at V and 0 bases at J, with 10 bases between the two ends. CDR3 protein: CASSTWGPTNEKLFF. For the CDR3, the DNA is TGTGCCAGCAGTACCTGGGGGCCAACTAATGAAAAACTGTTTTTT.

This chain links TRBV28 with TRBJ2-1; tentative D call: TRBD2 (6 bases). V was cut by 7 bases and J by 3 bases, with 13 bases left in between. In germline, CDR1 is MDHEN, CDR2 SYDVKM. The CDR3 consists of 14 residues. The CDR3 DNA reads as TGTGCCAGCACCTCGGGAGACGGCTACAATGAGCAGTTCTTC. It is translated as CASTSGDGYNEQFF.

The chain is built from TRBV28 and TRBJ1-2; 8 bases align to TRBD1. This CDR3 has 14 amino acids. Trimming took 5 bases from V and 6 from J; bases not matched to a gene: 8. Germline V gives CDR1 MDHEN, CDR2 SYDVKM. CDR3: CASSGSTGENGYTF. CDR3 in DNA: TGTGCCAGCAGTGGTTCGACAGGGGAAAATGGCTACACCTTC.

The CDR3 region has the DNA TGTGCCAGCAAGACTCAGGCAAACAATCAGCCCCAGCATTTT. It encodes CASKTQANNQPQHF. This chain joins TRBV28 and TRBJ1-5, with D unresolved. From germline, CDR1 is MDHEN and CDR2 SYDVKM. The CDR3 covers 14 residues. Trimming cost V 7 bases and J 3 bases, with 13 bases left between them.

The chain recombines TRBV28 with TRBJ1-2; weak D call: TRBD1 (5 bases). Trimming took off 6 bases at V and 3 bases at J, with 17 bases between the two ends. This CDR3 has 15 amino acids. In germline, CDR1 is MDHEN, CDR2 SYDVKM. CDR3 bases: TGTGCCAGCAGCCTCCGGGACCTGGGGTACTATGGCTACACCTTC. Amino acids: CASSLRDLGYYGYTF.

The V and J genes are TRBV3-1 (or the pseudogene TRBV3-2) and TRBJ2-5, with 13 nucleotides matching TRBD2. V lost 1 base to trimming and J lost 4 bases; unmatched junction nucleotides: 3. The CDR3 consists of 16 residues. Germline assignment: CDR1 LGHDT and CDR2 YNNKEL (reference sequence). CDR3: CASSQGLAGGTETQYF. DNA for the CDR3: TGTGCCAGCAGCCAAGGACTAGCGGGGGGTACAGAGACCCAGTACTTC.

The V gene is TRBV2, the J gene TRBJ2-3; TRBD2 matches at 7 bases. CDR1 SNHLY and CDR2 FYNNEI come from the germline V gene. V lost 7 bases, J lost 5 bases, and 9 bases stayed unmatched. The CDR3 runs to 14 residues. The CDR3 DNA reads as TGTGCCAGCATACGGCGGGAGACGGTAGATACGCAGTATTTT. Translation gives CASIRRETVDTQYF.

The gene calls are TRBV6-5 and TRBJ1-1; D unclear. V lost 7 bases to trimming and J lost 2 bases, with 11 bases between them. Germline CDR1 is MNHEY and CDR2 is SVGAGI. This CDR3 is built from 13 residues. This CDR3 is CASTPPHNTEAFF. For the CDR3, the DNA is TGTGCCAGCACTCCCCCACATAACACTGAAGCTTTCTTT.

The V and J genes are TRBV20-1 and TRBJ1-5, with 7 bases lining up with TRBD1. The trim removed 3 bases at V and 6 bases at J, leaving 2 bases unmatched. This CDR3 comprises 12 residues. Germline V CDR1 and CDR2: DFQATT, SNEGSKA (reference sequence). Written as DNA, the CDR3 is TGCAGTGCTAGTAACAGGGGTCAGCCCCAGCATTTT. Amino acids: CSASNRGQPQHF.

CDR3 amino acids: CASSTASTGANVLTF. The CDR3 bases are TGTGCCAGCAGTACAGCTTCTACTGGGGCCAACGTCCTGACTTTC. The J gene is TRBJ2-6, the V gene TRBV28; D uncertain. Germline V gives CDR1 MDHEN, CDR2 SYDVKM. The CDR3 runs 15 residues. The V gene lost 5 bases and the J gene lost 2 bases, with 10 bases spanning the gap.

CDR3 protein: CASSPSGTSLEQYF. DNA of the CDR3: TGTGCCAGCTCACCATCCGGGACCTCCCTCGAGCAGTACTTC. This chain joins TRBV18 and TRBJ2-7; D possibly uses TRBD1 or TRBD2 (5 bases each). Trimming left V 2 bases short and J 6 bases short, with 14 bases between. This CDR3 spans 14 amino acids. Germline V lookup: CDR1 KGHSH, CDR2 LQKENI.

V usage is TRBV30 and J usage is TRBJ1-6; D remains unclear. Germline V gene data show CDR1 as GTSNPN and CDR2 as SVGIG (reference sequence). This CDR3 is 12 amino acids long. The V end was cut by 1 base, the J end by 8 bases, with 6 bases between. CDR3 amino acids: CAWSAGDSPLHF. CDR3 DNA sequence: TGTGCCTGGAGTGCGGGAGATTCACCCCTCCACTTT.

The rearrangement uses TRBV6-5 and TRBJ1-6; D is ambiguous. CDR3 length: 13 amino acids. CDR1 MNHEY and CDR2 SVGAGI come from the germline V gene. V was shortened by 4 bases and J by 4 bases, with 5 bases between the two germline ends. The CDR3 region has the DNA TGTGCCAGCAGTTTCGGATATAATTCACCCCTCCACTTT. Translating it yields CASSFGYNSPLHF.

The gene calls are TRBV6-5 and TRBJ1-2; maybe TRBD1 (6 bases). CDR1 is MNHEY and CDR2 is SVGAGI in the germline V gene. CDR3 length: 14 residues. V was cut by 0 bases and J by 4 bases, with 9 bases left in between. For the CDR3, the DNA is TGTGCCAGCAGTTACTCGGGACAAGTCTATGGCTACACCTTC. Translation gives CASSYSGQVYGYTF.

The chain combines TRBV28 with TRBJ1-5, with D perhaps matching TRBD1 (6 bases). The germline V and J ends were trimmed by 6 bases and 1 base, with 13 bases remaining between them. The length of the CDR3 is 15 residues. Germline V gene data show CDR1 as MDHEN and CDR2 as SYDVKM. Here the CDR3 DNA reads TGTGCCAGCAGCCTAGGGGGGCGGAGCAATCAGCCCCAGCATTTT. Residues: CASSLGGRSNQPQHF.

This clone has a single count. This chain joins TRBV19 and TRBJ2-1, with 9 bases aligning to TRBD2. Per germline, CDR1 LNHDA and CDR2 SQIVND (reference sequence). The CDR3 sequence is 15 residues long. J lost 6 bases, V lost 3 bases, and 6 bases had no gene match. The CDR3 DNA sequence: TGTGCCAGTAGTATCGGCGGGGGGGCGCCCAATGAGCAGTTCTTC. It translates to CASSIGGGAPNEQFF.

This chain uses TRBV19 with TRBJ1-5, with 8 bases aligning to TRBD1. The V segment lost 6 bases and the J segment 1 base; nucleotides outside the gene matches: 5. CDR1 LNHDA and CDR2 SQIVND come from the germline V gene (reference sequence). The CDR3 totals 15 residues. The CDR3 spells CASSGQGMSNQPQHF. The CDR3 bases are TGTGCCAGTAGCGGACAGGGCATGAGCAATCAGCCCCAGCATTTT.

This clone appeared many times. The V call is TRBV19, the J call TRBJ2-7; D is unclear. Germline V lookup: CDR1 LNHDA, CDR2 SQIVND (reference sequence). V was shortened by 4 bases and J by 3 bases, with 16 bases between the two germline ends. The CDR3 is 15 residues long. CDR3 region: CASSTTGAWGYEQYF. The CDR3 DNA is TGTGCCAGTAGTACAACGGGCGCGTGGGGCTACGAGCAGTACTTC.

V and J are TRBV28 and TRBJ1-1; a possible D gene is TRBD1 (6 bases). This CDR3 is 13 amino acids long. Germline CDR1 MDHEN, CDR2 SYDVKM. With 4 bases removed from V and 8 bases from J, the gap between germline ends came to 14 bases. The CDR3 spells CASSSPQGREAFF. The CDR3, as DNA: TGTGCCAGCAGTTCGCCCCAGGGGAGAGAAGCTTTCTTT. The full variable domain, in which reference TRBV28 and TRBJ1-1 provide the parts outside the CDR3, is DVKVTQSSRYLVKRTGEKVFLECVQDMDHENMFWYRQDPGLGLRLIYFSYDVKMKEKGDIPEGYSVSREKKERFSLILESASTNQTSMYLCASSSPQGREAFFGQGTRLTVV.

This chain uses TRBV6-6 with TRBJ2-7; weak D call: TRBD1 (5 bases). Trimming removed 0 bases at V and 1 base at J, with 7 bases between. Looked up from germline, CDR1 is MNHNY and CDR2 is SVGAGI (reference sequence). This CDR3 is built from 14 residues. In nucleotides, the CDR3 is TGTGCCAGCAGTTACTCGGGGCCATCCTACGAGCAGTACTTC. Its translation: CASSYSGPSYEQYF.

The chain has TRBV6-1 and TRBJ2-5; the D gene is possibly TRBD1 (6 bases). CDR1 is MNHNS and CDR2 is SASEGT in the germline V gene. Deletions cut 3 bases from V and 1 base from J, with 24 bases between. The CDR3 spans 19 residues. The CDR3 loop reads CASSDPRQAPTAGQETQYF. CDR3 in DNA: TGTGCCAGCAGTGACCCACGACAGGCGCCAACGGCAGGCCAAGAGACCCAGTACTTC.

The chain carries TRBV6-5 and TRBJ1-1; D gene ambiguous. V lost 0 bases and J 1 base, leaving 9 bases between the germline ends. Germline V gene lookup returns CDR1 MNHEY and CDR2 SVGAGI. The CDR3 length is 15 residues. The CDR3 spells CASSYSLGANTEAFF. CDR3 nucleotide sequence: TGTGCCAGCAGTTACTCGCTAGGAGCGAACACTGAAGCTTTCTTT.

The chain is built from TRBV7-7 and TRBJ2-2, with D possibly being TRBD1 or TRBD2 (5 bases each). Germline V gene lookup returns CDR1 SSHAT and CDR2 FNYEAQ (reference sequence). The CDR3 contains 13 residues. V was clipped by 6 bases and J by 5 bases, with 10 bases between them. CDR3 region: CASSRDLTGELFF. CDR3 coding DNA: TGTGCCAGCAGTAGGGACCTTACCGGGGAGCTGTTTTTT.

The CDR3 DNA is TGTGCCCAAGGCGGGCCGGTGCACTCTGGAAACACCATATATTTT. Translated, it gives CAQGGPVHSGNTIYF. The rearrangement uses TRBV30 and TRBJ1-3; D unresolved. CDR1 and CDR2 (germline): GTSNPN, SVGIG (reference sequence). The V and J ends lost 8 bases and 0 bases respectively, with 17 bases between them. The CDR3 has 15 residues.